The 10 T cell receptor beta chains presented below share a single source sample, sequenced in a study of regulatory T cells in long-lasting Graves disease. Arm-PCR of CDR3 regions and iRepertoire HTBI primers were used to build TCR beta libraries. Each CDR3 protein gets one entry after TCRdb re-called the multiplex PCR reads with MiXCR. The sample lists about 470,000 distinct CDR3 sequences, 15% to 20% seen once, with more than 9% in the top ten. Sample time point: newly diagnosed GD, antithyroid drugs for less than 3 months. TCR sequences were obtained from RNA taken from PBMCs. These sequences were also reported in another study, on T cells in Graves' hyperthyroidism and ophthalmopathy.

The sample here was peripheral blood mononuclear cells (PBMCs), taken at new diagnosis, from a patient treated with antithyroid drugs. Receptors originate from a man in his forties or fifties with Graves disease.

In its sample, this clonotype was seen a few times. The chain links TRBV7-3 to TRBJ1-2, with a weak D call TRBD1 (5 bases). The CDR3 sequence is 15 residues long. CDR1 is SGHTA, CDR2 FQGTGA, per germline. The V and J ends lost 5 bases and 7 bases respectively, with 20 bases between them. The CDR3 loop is CASSQVGGVYVGYTF. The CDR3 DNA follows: TGTGCCAGCAGCCAAGTGGGGGGGGTCTATGTTGGCTACACCTTC.

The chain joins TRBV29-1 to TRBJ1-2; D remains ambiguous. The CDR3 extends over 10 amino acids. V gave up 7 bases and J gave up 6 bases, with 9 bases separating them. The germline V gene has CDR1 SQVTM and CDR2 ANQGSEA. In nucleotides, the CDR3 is TGCAGCGCAGAGGATAATGGCTACACCTTC. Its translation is CSAEDNGYTF.

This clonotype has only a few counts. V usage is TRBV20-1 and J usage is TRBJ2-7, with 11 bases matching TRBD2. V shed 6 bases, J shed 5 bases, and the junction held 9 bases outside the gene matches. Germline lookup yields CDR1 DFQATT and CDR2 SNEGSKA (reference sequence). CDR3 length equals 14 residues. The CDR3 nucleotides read TGCAGTGCGAGACTAGCGGGAATGGTGAACGAGCAGTACTTC. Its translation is CSARLAGMVNEQYF.

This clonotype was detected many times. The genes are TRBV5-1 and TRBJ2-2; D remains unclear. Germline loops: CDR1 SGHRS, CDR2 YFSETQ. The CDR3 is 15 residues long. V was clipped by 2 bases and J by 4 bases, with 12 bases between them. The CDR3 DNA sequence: TGCGCCAGCAGCTTAGGCGGTTCGGGCACCGGGGAGCTGTTTTTT. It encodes CASSLGGSGTGELFF.

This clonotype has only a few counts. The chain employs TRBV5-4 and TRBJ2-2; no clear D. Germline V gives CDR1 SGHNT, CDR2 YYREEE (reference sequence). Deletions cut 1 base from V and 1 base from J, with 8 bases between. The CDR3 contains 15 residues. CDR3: CASSLFRQNTGELFF. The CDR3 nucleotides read TGTGCCAGCAGCTTGTTTCGCCAGAACACCGGGGAGCTGTTTTTT.

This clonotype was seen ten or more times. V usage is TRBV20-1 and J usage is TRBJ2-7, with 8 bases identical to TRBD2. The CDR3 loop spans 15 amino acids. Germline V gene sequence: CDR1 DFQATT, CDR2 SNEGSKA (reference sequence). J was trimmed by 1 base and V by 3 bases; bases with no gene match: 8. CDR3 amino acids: CSASGGGRTSYEQYF. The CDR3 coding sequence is TGCAGTGCTAGTGGAGGCGGGAGGACGTCCTACGAGCAGTACTTC.

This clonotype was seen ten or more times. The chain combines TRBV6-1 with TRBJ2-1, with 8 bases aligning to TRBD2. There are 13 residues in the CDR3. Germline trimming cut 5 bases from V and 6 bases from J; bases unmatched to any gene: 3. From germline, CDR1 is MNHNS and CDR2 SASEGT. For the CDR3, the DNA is TGTGCCAGCAGTAGAGCGGGAGTCAATGAGCAGTTCTTC. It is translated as CASSRAGVNEQFF.

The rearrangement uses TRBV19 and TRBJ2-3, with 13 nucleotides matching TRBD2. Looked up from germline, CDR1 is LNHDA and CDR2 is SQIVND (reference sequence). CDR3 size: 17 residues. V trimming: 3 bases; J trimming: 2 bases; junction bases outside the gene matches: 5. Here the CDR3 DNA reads TGTGCCAGTAGTATTCCGGGGACTAGCGGGAACACAGATACGCAGTATTTT. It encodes CASSIPGTSGNTDTQYF. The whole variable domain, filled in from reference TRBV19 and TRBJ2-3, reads DGGITQSPKYLFRKEGQNVTLSCEQNLNHDAMYWYRQDPGQGLRLIYYSQIVNDFQKGDIAEGYSVSREKKESFPLTVTSAQKNPTAFYLCASSIPGTSGNTDTQYFGPGTRLTVL.

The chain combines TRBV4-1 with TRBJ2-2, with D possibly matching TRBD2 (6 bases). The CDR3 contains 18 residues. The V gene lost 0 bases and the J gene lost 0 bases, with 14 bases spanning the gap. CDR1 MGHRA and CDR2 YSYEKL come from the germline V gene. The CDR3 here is CASSQEAVRGSNTGELFF. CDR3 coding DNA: TGCGCCAGCAGCCAAGAAGCCGTCCGGGGGTCGAACACCGGGGAGCTGTTTTTT.

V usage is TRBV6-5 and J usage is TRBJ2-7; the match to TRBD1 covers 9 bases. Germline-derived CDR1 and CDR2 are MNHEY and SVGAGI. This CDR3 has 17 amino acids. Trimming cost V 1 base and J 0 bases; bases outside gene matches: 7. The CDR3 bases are TGTGCCAGCAGTTACTTTGGGACAGGGATGAGCTCCTACGAGCAGTACTTC. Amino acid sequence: CASSYFGTGMSSYEQYF.